These 18 T cell receptor beta chains originate from one sample sequenced in a study of shared clonotypes between healthy human individuals (TCRdb year 2020). The library was generated by the immunoSEQ multiplex PCR assay. The immuneACCESS repertoire file appears here via TCRdb, limited to in-frame rearrangements. These files lack a portion of the clones; in checked studies, under half of the deficit traces to unresolved V genes, and the cause of the others is not known. The sample includes around 720,000 clones, with about three quarters observed a single time. The ten top clones hold 1.5% to 2% of the sample. The sample taken for sequencing was memory CD4+ T cells sorted from blood. According to the study, the label for this sample's cell subset or site signals: CD45RA-negative fraction. These receptors were taken from a woman younger than 45 in good health.

This clone came up a few times. The rearrangement uses TRBV2 and TRBJ1-4; D is unclear. This CDR3 has 14 amino acids. Germline CDR1 and CDR2: SNHLY and FYNNEI. Trimming left V 5 bases short and J 9 bases short, with 16 bases between. In DNA form, the CDR3 reads TGTGCCAGCAGTCCATTACAGAAACGGCAAAAACTGTTTTTT. It codes for CASSPLQKRQKLFF.

V gene TRBV28 combines with J gene TRBJ2-3; no clear D. Between the trimmed V and J ends, which lost 5 bases and 1 base, there was a span of 22 bases. CDR1 is MDHEN, CDR2 SYDVKM, per germline. This CDR3 contains 18 residues. CDR3 sequence reads: CASSRHGPPSIGTDTQYF. The CDR3, as DNA: TGTGCCAGCAGTCGACACGGGCCACCTTCTATAGGCACAGATACGCAGTATTTT.

V gene TRBV6-1 combines with J gene TRBJ1-2; tentatively, D is TRBD1 (6 bases). The germline V gene has CDR1 MNHNS and CDR2 SASEGT. Deletions cut 6 bases from V and 4 bases from J, with 15 bases between. This CDR3 region has 14 residues. In DNA form, the CDR3 reads TGTGCCAGCAGACCTAGACAGGAGGCCTATGGCTACACCTTC. Translated: CASRPRQEAYGYTF.

V and J are TRBV7-8 and TRBJ2-5; maybe TRBD2 (6 bases). This CDR3 is built from 14 residues. Trimming removed 3 bases from V and 7 bases from J, with 15 bases in between. CDR1 and CDR2 from the germline V gene are SGHVS and FQNEAQ. CDR3: CASSFPEGLATQYF. The CDR3 region has the DNA TGTGCCAGCAGCTTCCCGGAGGGCCTGGCGACCCAGTACTTC. Full variable domain (missing parts from reference TRBV7-8 and TRBJ2-5): GAGVSQSPRYKVAKRGQDVALRCDPISGHVSLFWYQQALGQGPEFLTYFQNEAQLDKSGLPSDRFFAERPEGSVSTLKIQRTQQEDSAVYLCASSFPEGLATQYFGPGTRLLVL.

The V call is TRBV5-1, the J call TRBJ2-7, with 10 bases identical to TRBD2. The germline V gene has CDR1 SGHRS and CDR2 YFSETQ. The CDR3 consists of 15 residues. The V segment lost 1 base and the J segment 4 bases; nucleotides outside the gene matches: 5. The CDR3 coding sequence is TGCGCCAGCAGCTTGAGAGCGGGAGGGGGGTACGAGCAGTACTTC. This sequence encodes CASSLRAGGGYEQYF.

The gene calls are TRBV5-6 and TRBJ1-1; tentative D call: TRBD1 (5 bases). There are 15 residues in the CDR3. Germline V CDR1 and CDR2: SGHDT, YYEEEE. Trimming stripped 0 bases from V and 0 bases from J, with 9 bases between. The CDR3 protein is CASSLAVTVNTEAFF. In nucleotides, the CDR3 is TGTGCCAGCAGCTTGGCCGTGACAGTGAACACTGAAGCTTTCTTT.

The chain couples TRBV5-6 to TRBJ2-7; D is possibly TRBD2 (5 bases). The germline gives CDR1 SGHDT, CDR2 YYEEEE. This CDR3 spans 15 amino acids. V lost 4 bases and J lost 0, with 14 bases in between. CDR3 amino acids: CASSHSGMSSYEQYF. In DNA form, the CDR3 reads TGTGCCAGCAGCCACTCCGGGATGAGCTCCTACGAGCAGTACTTC.

This chain uses TRBV7-8 with TRBJ2-3, with D possibly TRBD2 on 6 matching bases. The germline V gene encodes CDR1 SGHVS and CDR2 FQNEAQ. Trimming removed 4 bases from V and 1 base from J, with 12 bases in between. This CDR3 spans 15 amino acids. CDR3 in DNA: TGTGCCAGCAGCTCCCCCCCTAGCGGCACAGATACGCAGTATTTT. Protein sequence: CASSSPPSGTDTQYF.

The chain recombines TRBV16 with TRBJ2-7; D is unclear. The CDR3 is 14 amino acids. Germline CDR1 is KGHSY and CDR2 is FQNENV. Between the trimmed V and J ends, which lost 0 bases and 0 bases, there was a span of 6 bases. The CDR3 sequence is CASSQSGSSYEQYF. In DNA form, the CDR3 reads TGTGCCAGCAGCCAATCCGGTAGCTCCTACGAGCAGTACTTC.

The V and J genes are TRBV5-1 and TRBJ2-2, with D tentatively TRBD2 (5 bases). There are 16 residues in the CDR3. Trimming stripped 0 bases from V and 0 bases from J, with 9 bases between. CDR1 and CDR2 (germline): SGHRS, YFSETQ. CDR3 region: CASSLASGTNTGELFF. The CDR3 DNA follows: TGCGCCAGCAGCTTGGCGAGCGGAACGAACACCGGGGAGCTGTTTTTT.

In its sample, this clone was seen once. The chain is built from TRBV25-1 and TRBJ1-1, with D tentatively TRBD1 (5 bases). The germline CDR1 and CDR2 sequences are MGHDK and SYGVNS. The CDR3 spans 14 residues. V was pared by 3 bases and J by 3 bases, with 11 bases between. The CDR3 nucleotides read TGTGCCAGCAGTGATACGTGGGGGGACACTGAAGCTTTCTTT. It encodes CASSDTWGDTEAFF.

The chain joins TRBV25-1 to TRBJ2-7, with 11 bases that match TRBD2. The CDR3 loop spans 14 amino acids. Germline loops: CDR1 MGHDK, CDR2 SYGVNS. V was clipped by 1 base and J by 4 bases; unmatched bases: 0. The CDR3 bases are TGTGCCAGCAGTGAATCTAGCGGGAGGTACGAGCAGTACTTC. This encodes CASSESSGRYEQYF.

This clone was seen only a few times. The chain is built from TRBV2 and TRBJ2-7; TRBD2 matches 10 bases. CDR1 SNHLY and CDR2 FYNNEI come from the germline V gene. Trimming at V came to 8 bases and at J to 7 bases, leaving 11 bases not matched to a gene. The CDR3 sequence is 14 residues long. CDR3 protein: CASGGLAGVNEQYF. The CDR3 DNA is TGTGCCAGCGGGGGGCTAGCGGGAGTGAATGAGCAGTACTTC.

V is TRBV11-2 and J is TRBJ2-1, with a possible D match to TRBD2 (6 bases). Germline assignment: CDR1 SGHAT and CDR2 FQNNGV. V gave up 6 bases and J gave up 5 bases, with 17 bases separating them. The CDR3 contains 15 residues. CDR3 sequence reads: CASRTYGGSHNEQFF. The CDR3 DNA reads as TGTGCCAGCAGGACTTATGGGGGGAGCCACAATGAGCAGTTCTTC. The full variable domain, in which reference TRBV11-2 and TRBJ2-1 provide the parts outside the CDR3, is EAGVAQSPRYKIIEKRQSVAFWCNPISGHATLYWYQQILGQGPKLLIQFQNNGVVDDSQLPKDRFSAERLKGVDSTLKIQPAKLEDSAVYLCASRTYGGSHNEQFFGPGTRLTVL.

J is TRBJ1-5 and V is TRBV4-2; no clear D. V lost 7 bases and J 7 bases, leaving 8 bases between the germline ends. Germline values: CDR1 LGHNA, CDR2 YNFKEQ. This CDR3 is built from 11 residues. CDR3 sequence: CASIPEQPQHF. The CDR3 bases are TGTGCCAGCATCCCCGAGCAGCCCCAGCATTTT.

The chain has TRBV7-8 and TRBJ1-1, with D unclear. Trimming stripped 0 bases from V and 8 bases from J, with 16 bases between. CDR1 SGHVS and CDR2 FQNEAQ come from the germline V gene. The CDR3 is made up of 15 amino acids. The CDR3 DNA follows: TGTGCCAGCAGCTTAGCGCTTTTGGGCACAGACGAAGCTTTCTTT. Its protein is CASSLALLGTDEAFF.

This chain connects TRBV11-2 to TRBJ2-7; 13 positions match TRBD2. This CDR3 contains 17 residues. Germline-derived CDR1 and CDR2 are SGHAT and FQNNGV. J lost 1 base, V lost 5 bases, and 8 bases had no gene match. In nucleotides, the CDR3 is TGTGCCAGCAGCGTCGGGACTAGCGGGATAGGATCCTACGAGCAGTACTTC. Its protein product is CASSVGTSGIGSYEQYF.

The J gene is TRBJ2-7, the V gene TRBV7-2, with a tentative D call TRBD2 (6 bases). The CDR3 runs 15 residues. Trimming pared 0 bases from V and 2 bases from J, leaving 11 bases between. Germline lookup yields CDR1 SGHTA and CDR2 FQGNSA. CDR3 sequence (DNA): TGTGCCAGCAGCTTAGCTAGCGGAGATGCCTACGAGCAGTACTTC. Amino acids: CASSLASGDAYEQYF. Complete variable domain (other parts from reference TRBV7-2 and TRBJ2-7): GAGVSQSPSNKVTEKGKDVELRCDPISGHTALYWYRQSLGQGLEFLIYFQGNSAPDKSGLPSDRFSAERTGGSVSTLTIQRTQQEDSAVYLCASSLASGDAYEQYFGPGTRLTVT.